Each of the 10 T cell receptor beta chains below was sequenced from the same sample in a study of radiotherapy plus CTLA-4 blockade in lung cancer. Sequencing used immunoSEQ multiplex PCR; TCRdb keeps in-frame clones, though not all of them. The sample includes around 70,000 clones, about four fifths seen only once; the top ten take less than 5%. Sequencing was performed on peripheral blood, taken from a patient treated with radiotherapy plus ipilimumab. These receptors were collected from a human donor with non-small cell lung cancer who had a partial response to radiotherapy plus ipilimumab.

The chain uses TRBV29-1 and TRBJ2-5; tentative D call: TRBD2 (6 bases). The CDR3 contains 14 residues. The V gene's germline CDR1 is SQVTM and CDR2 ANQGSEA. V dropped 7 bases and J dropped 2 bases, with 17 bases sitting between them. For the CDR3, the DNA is TGCAGCGGATCTGATATCGGGAGACAAGAGACCCAGTACTTC. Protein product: CSGSDIGRQETQYF.

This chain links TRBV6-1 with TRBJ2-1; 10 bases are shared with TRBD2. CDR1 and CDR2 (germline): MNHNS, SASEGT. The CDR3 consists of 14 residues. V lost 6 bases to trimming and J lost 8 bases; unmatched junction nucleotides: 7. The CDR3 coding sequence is TGTGCCAGCAGACCTAGCGGGAGCTCTGATGAGCAGTTCTTC. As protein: CASRPSGSSDEQFF.

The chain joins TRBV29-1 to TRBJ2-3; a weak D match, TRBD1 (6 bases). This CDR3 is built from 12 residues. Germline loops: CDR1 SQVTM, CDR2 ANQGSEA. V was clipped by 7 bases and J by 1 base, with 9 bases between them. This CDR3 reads CSARTGTDTQYF. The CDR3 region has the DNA TGCAGCGCTCGGACAGGCACAGATACGCAGTATTTT.

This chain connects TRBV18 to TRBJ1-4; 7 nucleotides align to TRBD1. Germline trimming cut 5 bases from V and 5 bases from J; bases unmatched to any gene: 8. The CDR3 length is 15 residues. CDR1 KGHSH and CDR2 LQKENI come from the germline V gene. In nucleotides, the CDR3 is TGTGCCAGCTCAGATGACAGGGCTGGGAATGAAAAACTGTTTTTT. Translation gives CASSDDRAGNEKLFF.

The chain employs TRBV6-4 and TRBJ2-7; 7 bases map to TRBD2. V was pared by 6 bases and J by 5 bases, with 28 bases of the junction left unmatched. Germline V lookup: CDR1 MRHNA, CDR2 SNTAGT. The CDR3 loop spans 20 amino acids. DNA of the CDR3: TGTGCCAGCAGAGAATCGGACCAGGGAAGAAAACTAGCGAGCCCCAACGAGCAGTACTTC. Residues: CASRESDQGRKLASPNEQYF.

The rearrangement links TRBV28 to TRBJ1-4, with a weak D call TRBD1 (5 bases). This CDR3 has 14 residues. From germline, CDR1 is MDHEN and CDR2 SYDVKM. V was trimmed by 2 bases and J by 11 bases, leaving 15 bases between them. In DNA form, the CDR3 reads TGTGCCAGCAGTTTACCTGACAGCCGGGGGAAACTGTTTTTT. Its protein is CASSLPDSRGKLFF.

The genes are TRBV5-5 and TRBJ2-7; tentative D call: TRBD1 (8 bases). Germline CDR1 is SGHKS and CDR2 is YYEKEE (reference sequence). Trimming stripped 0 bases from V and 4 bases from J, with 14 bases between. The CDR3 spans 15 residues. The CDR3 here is CASSLGHRGGYEQYF. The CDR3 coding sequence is TGTGCCAGCAGCTTGGGTCACAGGGGGGGATACGAGCAGTACTTC.

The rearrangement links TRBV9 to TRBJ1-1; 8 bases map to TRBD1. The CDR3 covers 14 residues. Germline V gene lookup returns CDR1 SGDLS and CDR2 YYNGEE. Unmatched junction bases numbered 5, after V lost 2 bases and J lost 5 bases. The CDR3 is CASSVQGAGTEAFF. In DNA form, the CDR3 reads TGTGCCAGCAGCGTTCAGGGGGCAGGGACTGAAGCTTTCTTT.

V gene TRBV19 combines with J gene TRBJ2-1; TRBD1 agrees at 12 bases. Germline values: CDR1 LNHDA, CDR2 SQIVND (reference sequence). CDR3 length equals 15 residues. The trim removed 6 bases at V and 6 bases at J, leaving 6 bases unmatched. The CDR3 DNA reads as TGTGCCAGTAGAACGGGACAGGGGGCGATCAATGAGCAGTTCTTC. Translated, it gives CASRTGQGAINEQFF.

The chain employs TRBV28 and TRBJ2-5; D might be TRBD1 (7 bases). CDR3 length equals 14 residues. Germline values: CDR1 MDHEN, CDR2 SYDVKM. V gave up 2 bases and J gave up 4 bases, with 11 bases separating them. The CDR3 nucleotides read TGTGCCAGCAGTTTAGGTCAGGGGGGAGAGACCCAGTACTTC. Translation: CASSLGQGGETQYF.